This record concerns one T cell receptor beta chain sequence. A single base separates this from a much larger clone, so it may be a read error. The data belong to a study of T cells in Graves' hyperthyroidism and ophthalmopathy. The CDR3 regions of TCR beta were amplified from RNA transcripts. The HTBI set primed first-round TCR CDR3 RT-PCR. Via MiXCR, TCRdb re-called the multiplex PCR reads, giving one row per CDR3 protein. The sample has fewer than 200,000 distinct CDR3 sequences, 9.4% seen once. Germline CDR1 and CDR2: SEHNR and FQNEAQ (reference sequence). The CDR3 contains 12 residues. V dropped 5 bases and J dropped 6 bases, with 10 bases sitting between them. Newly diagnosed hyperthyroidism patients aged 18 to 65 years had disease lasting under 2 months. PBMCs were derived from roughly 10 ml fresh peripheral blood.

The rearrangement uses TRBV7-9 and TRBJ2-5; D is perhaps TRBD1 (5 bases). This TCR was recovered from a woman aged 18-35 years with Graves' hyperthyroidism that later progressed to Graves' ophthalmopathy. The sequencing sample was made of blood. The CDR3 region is CASSGARKTQYF. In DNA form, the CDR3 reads TGTGCCAGCAGCGGGGCTAGGAAGACCCAGTACTTC.